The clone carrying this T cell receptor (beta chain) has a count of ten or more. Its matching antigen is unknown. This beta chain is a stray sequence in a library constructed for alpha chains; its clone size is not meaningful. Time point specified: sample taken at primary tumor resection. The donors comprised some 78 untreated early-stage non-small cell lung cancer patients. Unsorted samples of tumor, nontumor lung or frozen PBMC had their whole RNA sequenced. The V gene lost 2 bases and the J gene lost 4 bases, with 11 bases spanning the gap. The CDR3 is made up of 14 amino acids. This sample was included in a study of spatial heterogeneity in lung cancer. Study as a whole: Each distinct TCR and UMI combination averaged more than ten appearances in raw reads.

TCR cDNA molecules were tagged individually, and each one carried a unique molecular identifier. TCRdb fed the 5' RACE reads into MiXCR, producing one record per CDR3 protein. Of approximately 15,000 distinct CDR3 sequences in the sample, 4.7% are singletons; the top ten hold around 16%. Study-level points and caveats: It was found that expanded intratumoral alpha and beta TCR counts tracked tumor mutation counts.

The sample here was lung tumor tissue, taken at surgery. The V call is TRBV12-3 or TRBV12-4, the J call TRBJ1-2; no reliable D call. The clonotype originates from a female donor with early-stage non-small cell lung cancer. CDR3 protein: CASSLTGFGYGYTF. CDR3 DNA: TGTGCCAGCAGTTTAACGGGATTCGGCTATGGCTACACCTTC.